This record looks at one T cell receptor beta chain sequence and its context. The table lists this clone with a count of one. Its recognized antigen is unknown. There are no base qualities to consult, and no much larger clone falls within one base. The V end loses 5 bases and the J end loses 4 bases, and a stretch of 14 bases separates them. From cysteine to phenylalanine, the CDR3 is 15 amino acids long. The only DNA kept is the CDR3, 45 bases in frame from the first base. Per the germline V gene, SGHTA is the CDR1 and FQGNSA is the CDR2. Participants in the prospective study were enrolled through a virtual design, were aged roughly 18 to 90 years, and lived in 24 United States geographic areas. To assign participants to cohorts, the prospective study relied on clinical history that participants themselves reported in a screening survey and a study questionnaire. Exposed participants had been in contact, within 2 weeks of entering the study, with a person who had a PCR-confirmed or clinician-diagnosed case of COVID-19. Mobile phlebotomists in the prospective study collected whole blood, serum and a nasopharyngeal or oropharyngeal swab from every participant. Prospective study participants could optionally give additional blood draws and questionnaires over a roughly two-month period. Prospective study blood samples were shipped either frozen or at room temperature before DNA extraction.

The immunoSEQ Assay, a bias-controlled multiplex PCR, was used to amplify TCRbeta CDR3 regions from genomic DNA. The published analysis was carried out like this. The number of nucleated cells in each sample was estimated by amplification of reference gene primers within the assay. To quantify the absolute abundance of each unique TCRbeta CDR3 rearrangement, sequence reads were collapsed and filtered. For each sample, productive Simpson clonality was calculated by taking the square root of Simpson's diversity index across productive rearrangements. Imported from immuneACCESS, the table was reduced by TCRdb to in-frame sequences with V and J called. These copies leave out some clones; in studies compared against another copy, an unresolved V gene accounts for under half, and the cause of the remainder is not known. V and J calls and clone size follow that table, whereas D and trimming were derived from the DNA. This sample holds about 370,000 clones; roughly 92% were observed only once. Clones ranked in the top ten supply 0.7% to 0.95% of the sample.

The data stem from a study of blood T cell repertoires in COVID-19 (dated by TCRdb to the early 2020s). Broadly, across the study: Samples from collaborators originated in the United States, Italy and Spain and spanned both the acute and convalescent phases of COVID-19. The material from the prospective study consisted of cDNA or gDNA derived from T cells, B-cell-depleted T cells, or PBMCs. Subjects who had been exposed to COVID-19, were actively infected with it, or had recovered from it provided the deeply sampled blood TCRbeta repertoires that made up the dataset. The repertoires were made available in a free public database intended to serve as a resource for research on the immune response to SARS-CoV-2. The samples were drawn from the first 160 participants of the ongoing ImmuneRACE study and from more than 1,000 subjects provided by 6 global collaborators. Sample metadata almost always included a de-identified subject ID, COVID-19 status, age in years and sex. HLA class I and class II types, where available, came from metadata supplied by the sample provider rather than from assay-based typing. What the research found in general, with its limitations: Clinical and demographic metadata were provided uncurated, with the amount varying by source and participant.

Sequenced sample: PBMCs or T cells enriched from blood (not recorded which). This receptor was taken from a woman in her thirties or forties who had been exposed to COVID-19. Recombination linked TRBV7-2 to TRBJ2-2, with the D gene uncertain. In nucleotide form, the sequence is TGTGCCAGCAGCCCTCTCACACAGAGCACCGGGGAGCTGTTTTTT. It translates to CASSPLTQSTGELFF.